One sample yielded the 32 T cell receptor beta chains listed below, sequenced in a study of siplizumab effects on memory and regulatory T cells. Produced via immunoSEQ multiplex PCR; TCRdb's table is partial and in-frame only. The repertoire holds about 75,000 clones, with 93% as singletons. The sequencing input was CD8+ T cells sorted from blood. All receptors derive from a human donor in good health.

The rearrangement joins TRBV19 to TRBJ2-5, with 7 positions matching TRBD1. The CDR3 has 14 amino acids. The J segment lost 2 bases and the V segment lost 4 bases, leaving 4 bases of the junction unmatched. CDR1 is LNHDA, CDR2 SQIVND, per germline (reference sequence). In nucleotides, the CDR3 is TGTGCCAGTAGTAAGGGGACAGTGCAAGAGACCCAGTACTTC. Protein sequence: CASSKGTVQETQYF.

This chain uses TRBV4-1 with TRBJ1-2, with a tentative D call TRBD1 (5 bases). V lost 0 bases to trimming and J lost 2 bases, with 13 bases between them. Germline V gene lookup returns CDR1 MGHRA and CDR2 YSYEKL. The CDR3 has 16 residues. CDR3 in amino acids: CASSQDEGPYNYGYTF. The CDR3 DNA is TGCGCCAGCAGCCAAGATGAGGGGCCCTACAACTATGGCTACACCTTC.

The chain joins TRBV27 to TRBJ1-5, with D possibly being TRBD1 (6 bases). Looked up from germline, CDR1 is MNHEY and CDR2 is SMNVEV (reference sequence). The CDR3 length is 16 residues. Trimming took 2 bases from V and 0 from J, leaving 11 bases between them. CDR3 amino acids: CASSLAGALSNQPQHF. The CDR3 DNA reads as TGTGCCAGCAGTTTAGCGGGGGCCCTTAGCAATCAGCCCCAGCATTTT.

CDR3 DNA: TGTGCCAGCAGTAGAGAAAAACTGTTTTTT. Amino acids: CASSREKLFF. The rearrangement uses TRBV27 and TRBJ1-4; D is ambiguous. Trimming shortened V by 5 bases and J by 8 bases, and 3 bases separated the two germline ends. Germline-derived CDR1 and CDR2 are MNHEY and SMNVEV (reference sequence). The CDR3 has 10 amino acids.

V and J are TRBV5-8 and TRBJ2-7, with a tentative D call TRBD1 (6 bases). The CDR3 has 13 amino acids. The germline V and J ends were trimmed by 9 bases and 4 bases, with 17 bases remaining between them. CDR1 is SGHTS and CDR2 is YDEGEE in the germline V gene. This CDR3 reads CANEGVLSYEQYF. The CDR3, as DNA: TGTGCCAACGAGGGGGTTTTATCGTACGAGCAGTACTTC.

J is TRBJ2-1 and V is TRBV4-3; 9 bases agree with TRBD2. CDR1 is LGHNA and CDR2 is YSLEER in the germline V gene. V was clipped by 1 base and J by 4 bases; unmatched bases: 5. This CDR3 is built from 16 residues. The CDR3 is CASSQAGTSIYNEQFF. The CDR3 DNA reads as TGCGCCAGCAGCCAAGCCGGGACTAGCATTTACAATGAGCAGTTCTTC.

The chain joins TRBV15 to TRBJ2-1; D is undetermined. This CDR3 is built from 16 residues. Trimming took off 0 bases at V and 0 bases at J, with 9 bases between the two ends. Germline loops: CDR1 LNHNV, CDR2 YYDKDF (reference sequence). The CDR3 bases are TGTGCCACCAGCAGAGATTTGGCCAGCTCCTACAATGAGCAGTTCTTC. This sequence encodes CATSRDLASSYNEQFF.

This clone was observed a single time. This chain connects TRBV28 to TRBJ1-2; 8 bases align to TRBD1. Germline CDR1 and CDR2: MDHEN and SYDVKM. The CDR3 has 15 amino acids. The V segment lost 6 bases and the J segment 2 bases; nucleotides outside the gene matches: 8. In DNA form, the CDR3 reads TGTGCCAGCAGCCTAACAGGGGGATCAAACTATGGCTACACCTTC. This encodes CASSLTGGSNYGYTF.

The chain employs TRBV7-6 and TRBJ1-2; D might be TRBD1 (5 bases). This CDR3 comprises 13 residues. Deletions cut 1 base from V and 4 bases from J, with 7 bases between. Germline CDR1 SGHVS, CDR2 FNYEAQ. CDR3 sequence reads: CASSLGQLYGYTF. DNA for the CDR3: TGTGCCAGCAGCTTAGGACAGCTCTATGGCTACACCTTC.

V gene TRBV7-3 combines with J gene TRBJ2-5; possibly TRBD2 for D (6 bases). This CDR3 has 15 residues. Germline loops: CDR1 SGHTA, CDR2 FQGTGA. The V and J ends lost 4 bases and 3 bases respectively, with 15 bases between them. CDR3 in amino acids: CASSSLGGAEETQYF. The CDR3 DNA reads TGTGCCAGCAGCTCCTTGGGGGGAGCGGAAGAGACCCAGTACTTC.

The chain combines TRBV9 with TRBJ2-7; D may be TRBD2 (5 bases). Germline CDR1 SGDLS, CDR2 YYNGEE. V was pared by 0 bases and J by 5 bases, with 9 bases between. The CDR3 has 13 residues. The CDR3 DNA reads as TGTGCCAGCAGCGTAGATGAGGGCCACGAGCAGTACTTC. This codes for CASSVDEGHEQYF.

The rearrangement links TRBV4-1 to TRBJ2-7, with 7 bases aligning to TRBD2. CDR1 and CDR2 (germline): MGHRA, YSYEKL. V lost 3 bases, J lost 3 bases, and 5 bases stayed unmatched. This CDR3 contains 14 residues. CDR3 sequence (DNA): TGCGCCAGCAGCCACGTGACTAGCCTCTACGAGCAGTACTTC. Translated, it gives CASSHVTSLYEQYF.

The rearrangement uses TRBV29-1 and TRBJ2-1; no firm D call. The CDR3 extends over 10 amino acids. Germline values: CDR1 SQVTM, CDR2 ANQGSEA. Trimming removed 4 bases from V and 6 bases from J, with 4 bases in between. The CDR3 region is CSVAGNEQFF. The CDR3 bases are TGCAGCGTTGCGGGCAATGAGCAGTTCTTC.

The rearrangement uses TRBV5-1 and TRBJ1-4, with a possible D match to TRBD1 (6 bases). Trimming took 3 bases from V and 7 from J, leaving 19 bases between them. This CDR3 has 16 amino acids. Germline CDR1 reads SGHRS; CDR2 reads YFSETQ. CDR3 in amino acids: CASSSGGGSTREKLFF. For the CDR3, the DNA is TGCGCCAGCAGCTCCGGAGGGGGTTCAACACGTGAAAAACTGTTTTTT.

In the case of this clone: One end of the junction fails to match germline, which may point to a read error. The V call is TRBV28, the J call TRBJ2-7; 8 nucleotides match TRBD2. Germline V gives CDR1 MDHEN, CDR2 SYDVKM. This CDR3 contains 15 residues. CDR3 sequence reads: CASIHFAGGSHEQYF. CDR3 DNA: TGTGCCAGCATCCACTTCGCGGGGGGCTCCCACGAGCAGTACTTC.

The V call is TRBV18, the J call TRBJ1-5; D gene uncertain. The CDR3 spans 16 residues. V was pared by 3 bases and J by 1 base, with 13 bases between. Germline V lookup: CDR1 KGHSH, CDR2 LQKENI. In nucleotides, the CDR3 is TGTGCCAGCTCACCGGTGGCAGGTGTGAGCAATCAGCCCCAGCATTTT. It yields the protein CASSPVAGVSNQPQHF.

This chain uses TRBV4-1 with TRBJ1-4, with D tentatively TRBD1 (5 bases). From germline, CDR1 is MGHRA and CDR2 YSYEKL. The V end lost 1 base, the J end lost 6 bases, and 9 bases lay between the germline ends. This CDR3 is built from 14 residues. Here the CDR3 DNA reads TGCGCCAGCAGCCAAGCCGGGGCGGATGAAAAACTGTTTTTT. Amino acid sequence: CASSQAGADEKLFF.

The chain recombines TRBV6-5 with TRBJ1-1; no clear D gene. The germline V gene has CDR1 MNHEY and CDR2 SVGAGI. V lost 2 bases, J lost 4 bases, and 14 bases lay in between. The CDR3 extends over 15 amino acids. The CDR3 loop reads CASSYDVGLGTEAFF. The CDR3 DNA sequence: TGTGCCAGCAGTTACGATGTGGGCCTGGGCACTGAAGCTTTCTTT.

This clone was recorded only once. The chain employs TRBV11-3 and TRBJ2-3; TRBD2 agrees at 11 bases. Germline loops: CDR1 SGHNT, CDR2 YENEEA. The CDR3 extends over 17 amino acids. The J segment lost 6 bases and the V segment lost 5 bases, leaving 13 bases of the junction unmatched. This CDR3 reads CASSVRSSSGGWDTQYF. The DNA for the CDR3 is TGTGCCAGCAGCGTAAGATCGTCTAGCGGGGGGTGGGATACGCAGTATTTT.

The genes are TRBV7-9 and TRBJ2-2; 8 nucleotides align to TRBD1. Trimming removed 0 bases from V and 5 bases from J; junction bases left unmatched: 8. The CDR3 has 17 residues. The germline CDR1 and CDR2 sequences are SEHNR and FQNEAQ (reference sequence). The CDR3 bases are TGTGCCAGCAGCTTAGCAATGACCAGGGGGCGGACCGGGGAGCTGTTTTTT. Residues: CASSLAMTRGRTGELFF.

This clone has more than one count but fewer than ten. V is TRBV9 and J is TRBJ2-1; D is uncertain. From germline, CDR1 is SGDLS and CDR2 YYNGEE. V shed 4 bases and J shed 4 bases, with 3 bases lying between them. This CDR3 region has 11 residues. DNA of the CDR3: TGTGCCAGCAGCTTATACAATGAGCAGTTCTTC. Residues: CASSLYNEQFF.

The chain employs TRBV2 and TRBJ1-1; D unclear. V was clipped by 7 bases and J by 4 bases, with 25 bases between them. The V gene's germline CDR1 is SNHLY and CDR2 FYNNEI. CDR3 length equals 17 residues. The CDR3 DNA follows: TGTGCCAGCATTCAAAAAGTTAAGGACTCCTTAGGCACTGAAGCTTTCTTT. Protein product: CASIQKVKDSLGTEAFF.

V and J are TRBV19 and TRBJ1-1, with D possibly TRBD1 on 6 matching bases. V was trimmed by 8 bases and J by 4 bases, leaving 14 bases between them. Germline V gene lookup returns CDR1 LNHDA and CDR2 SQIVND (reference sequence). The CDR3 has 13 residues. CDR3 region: CASGPGAATEAFF. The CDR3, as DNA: TGTGCCAGTGGCCCAGGGGCGGCCACTGAAGCTTTCTTT. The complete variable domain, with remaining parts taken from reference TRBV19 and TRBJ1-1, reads DGGITQSPKYLFRKEGQNVTLSCEQNLNHDAMYWYRQDPGQGLRLIYYSQIVNDFQKGDIAEGYSVSREKKESFPLTVTSAQKNPTAFYLCASGPGAATEAFFGQGTRLTVV.

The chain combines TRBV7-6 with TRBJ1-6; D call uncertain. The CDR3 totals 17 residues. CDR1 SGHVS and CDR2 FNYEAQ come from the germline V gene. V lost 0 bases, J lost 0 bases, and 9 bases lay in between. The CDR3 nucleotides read TGTGCCAGCAGCTTAGCTGTTCGTCACTCCTATAATTCACCCCTCCACTTT. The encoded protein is CASSLAVRHSYNSPLHF.

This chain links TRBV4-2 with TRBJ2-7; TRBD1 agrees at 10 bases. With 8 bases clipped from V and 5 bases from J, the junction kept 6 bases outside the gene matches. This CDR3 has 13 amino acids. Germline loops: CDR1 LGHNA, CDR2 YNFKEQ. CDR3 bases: TGTGCCAGCGCCGACAGGGGGCTGAACGAGCAGTACTTC. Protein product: CASADRGLNEQYF.

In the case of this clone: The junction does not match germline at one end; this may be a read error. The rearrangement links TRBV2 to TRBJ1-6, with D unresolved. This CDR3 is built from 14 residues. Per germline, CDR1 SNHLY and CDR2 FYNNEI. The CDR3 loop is CASRPSSYNSPLHF. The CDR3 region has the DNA TGTGCGAGCAGACCGAGCTCCTATAATTCACCCCTCCACTTT. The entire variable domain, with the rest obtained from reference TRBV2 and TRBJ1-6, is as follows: EPEVTQTPSHQVTQMGQEVILRCVPISNHLYFYWYRQILGQKVEFLVSFYNNEISEKSEIFDDQFSVERPDGSNFTLKIRSTKLEDSAMYFCASRPSSYNSPLHFGNGTRLTVT.

The CDR3 DNA reads TGTGCCAGCAGCTTGTCAGGGGGCTCTGATGGCTACACCTTC. Its protein is CASSLSGGSDGYTF. This chain links TRBV5-4 with TRBJ1-2; 8 positions match TRBD1. Trimming at V came to 1 base and at J to 6 bases, leaving 5 bases not matched to a gene. The CDR3 extends over 14 amino acids. CDR1 and CDR2 (germline): SGHNT, YYREEE (reference sequence).

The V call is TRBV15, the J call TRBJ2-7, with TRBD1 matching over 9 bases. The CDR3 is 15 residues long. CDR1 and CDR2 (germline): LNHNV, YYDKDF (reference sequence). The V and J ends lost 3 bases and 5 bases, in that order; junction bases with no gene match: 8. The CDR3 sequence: CATSSRRDRGDEQYF. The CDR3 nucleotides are TGTGCCACCAGCAGTAGACGCGACAGGGGGGACGAGCAGTACTTC.

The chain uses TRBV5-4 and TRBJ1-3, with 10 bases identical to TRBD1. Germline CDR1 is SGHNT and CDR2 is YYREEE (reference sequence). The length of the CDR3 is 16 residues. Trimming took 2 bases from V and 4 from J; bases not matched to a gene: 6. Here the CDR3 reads CASSFTGTGEGNTIYF. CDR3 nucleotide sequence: TGTGCCAGCAGCTTTACGGGGACAGGGGAGGGAAACACCATATATTTT. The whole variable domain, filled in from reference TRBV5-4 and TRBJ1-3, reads ETGVTQSPTHLIKTRGQQVTLRCSSQSGHNTVSWYQQALGQGPQFIFQYYREEENGRGNFPPRFSGLQFPNYSSELNVNALELDDSALYLCASSFTGTGEGNTIYFGEGSWLTVV.

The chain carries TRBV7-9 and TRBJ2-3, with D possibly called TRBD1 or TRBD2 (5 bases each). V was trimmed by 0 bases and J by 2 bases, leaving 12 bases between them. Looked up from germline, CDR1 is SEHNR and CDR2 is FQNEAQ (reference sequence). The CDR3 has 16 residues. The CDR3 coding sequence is TGTGCCAGCAGCTTAGCTGAGGGGCTTAACACAGATACGCAGTATTTT. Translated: CASSLAEGLNTDTQYF.

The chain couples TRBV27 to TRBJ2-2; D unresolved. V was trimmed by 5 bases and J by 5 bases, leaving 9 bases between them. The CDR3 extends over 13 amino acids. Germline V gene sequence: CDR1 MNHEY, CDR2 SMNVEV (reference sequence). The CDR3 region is CASSAIATGELFF. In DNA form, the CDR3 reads TGTGCCAGCAGTGCCATTGCAACCGGGGAGCTGTTTTTT.

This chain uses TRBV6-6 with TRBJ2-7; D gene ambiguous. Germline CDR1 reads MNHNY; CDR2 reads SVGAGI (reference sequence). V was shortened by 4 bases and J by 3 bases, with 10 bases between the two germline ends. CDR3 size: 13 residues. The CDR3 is CASSLRLIYEQYF. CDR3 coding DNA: TGTGCCAGCAGTTTAAGACTGATCTACGAGCAGTACTTC.